Reported below is one T cell receptor beta chain. These data come from a study of blood T cell repertoires in COVID-19. Study information: Sample material is recorded as cDNA or gDNA derived from T cells, B-cell-depleted T cells, or PBMCs.

Authors' methods: Estimates of nucleated cell counts were drawn from the amplification of reference gene primers. Clones were read by immunoSEQ multiplex PCR, and TCRdb kept only the in-frame ones, dropping some. That table is the source of V, J and clone size, and D and trimming were worked out from the DNA. The sample records around 250,000 clones, around 83% being singletons. Exposed study participants had met a COVID-19 case within 2 weeks before entry. Sequenced material: PBMCs or T cells enriched from blood (not recorded which). This receptor was taken from a man aged 35-49 years who had been exposed to COVID-19.

CDR3 residues: CASSSEGLYKKQFF. In DNA, the CDR3 is TGTGCCAGCAGCTCAGAGGGACTTTACAAGAAGCAGTTCTTC. V usage is TRBV5-4 and J usage is TRBJ2-1; possibly TRBD2 for D (6 bases). The CDR3 has 14 amino acids. Germline loops: CDR1 SGHNT, CDR2 YYREEE (reference sequence). The V end lost 3 bases, the J end lost 11 bases, and 18 bases lay between the germline ends.